The 30 T cell receptor beta chains below were found in one sample sequenced in a study of cytomegalovirus exposure and HLA in healthy donors (dated by TCRdb to the late 2010s). The method was the immunoSEQ multiplex PCR assay. A mixture of 60 forward primers for TCR Vbeta segments and 13 reverse primers for TCR Jbeta segments was used in the multiplex PCR. This is the immuneACCESS table as TCRdb keeps it, with only in-frame sequences that have V and J called. A part of the clones is gone; compared with another copy, unresolved V genes explain less than half, and the rest is unexplained. The sample table holds over 70,000 clones, of which approximately 69% were seen once. The leading ten clones occupy around 20% of the sample. Sequenced input: PBMCs. The source of these receptors is a man between 25 and 39 years old in good health and CMV-seropositive.

The chain links TRBV19 to TRBJ1-5; D not certain. The V end was cut by 7 bases, the J end by 1 base, with 8 bases between. The CDR3 totals 13 residues. Germline CDR1 is LNHDA and CDR2 is SQIVND (reference sequence). CDR3 DNA: TGTGCCAGTACCCAGCGGAGCAATCAGCCCCAGCATTTT. Protein sequence: CASTQRSNQPQHF.

This chain connects TRBV6-5 to TRBJ1-2; D is unclear. The CDR3 runs 15 residues. Trimming pared 5 bases from V and 4 bases from J, leaving 17 bases between. CDR1 is MNHEY, CDR2 SVGAGI, per germline. For the CDR3, the DNA is TGTGCCAGCAGTACCCGCCCCGGAGCAGTCTATGGCTACACCTTC. It encodes CASSTRPGAVYGYTF.

The rearrangement links TRBV6-1 to TRBJ2-7; the D gene is possibly TRBD2 (6 bases). In germline, CDR1 is MNHNS, CDR2 SASEGT. CDR3 size: 13 residues. Trimming cost V 7 bases and J 0 bases, with 10 bases left between them. The CDR3 is CASNMGGSYEQYF. CDR3 nucleotides: TGTGCCAGCAATATGGGGGGCTCCTACGAGCAGTACTTC.

Notes on this clone: The junction and the germline gene differ at one end; a read error may be behind it. The J gene is TRBJ1-5, the V gene TRBV30; no reliable D call. This CDR3 is built from 15 residues. Germline V gene sequence: CDR1 GTSNPN, CDR2 SVGIG (reference sequence). The CDR3 here is CAWSVPDYSNQPQNF. CDR3 coding DNA: TGTGCCTGGAGTGTACCAGATTATAGCAATCAGCCCCAGAATTTT. Looking up the rest from reference TRBV30 and TRBJ1-5 gives the full variable domain: SQTIHQWPATLVQPVGSPLSLECTVEGTSNPNLYWYRQAAGRGLQLLFYSVGIGQISSEVPQNLSASRPQDRQFILSSKKLLLSDSGFYLCAWSVPDYSNQPQNFGDGTRLSIL.

The chain combines TRBV9 with TRBJ2-2, with a tentative D call TRBD2 (6 bases). Germline CDR1 and CDR2: SGDLS and YYNGEE. The ends were cut back, 0 bases at V and 6 bases at J, with 9 bases in the middle. This CDR3 has 14 residues. Here the CDR3 DNA reads TGTGCCAGCAGCGTAGGACTAGGGGCCGGGGAGCTGTTTTTT. Its protein product is CASSVGLGAGELFF.

This clone was found a few times. The chain recombines TRBV4-3 with TRBJ1-4; 7 bases fit TRBD1. The CDR3 is made up of 15 amino acids. Trimming removed 4 bases from V and 0 bases from J; junction bases left unmatched: 2. CDR1 and CDR2 (germline): LGHNA, YSLEER. Here the CDR3 reads CASSPDRATNEKLFF. For the CDR3, the DNA is TGCGCCAGCAGCCCTGACAGGGCAACTAATGAAAAACTGTTTTTT.

The chain uses TRBV11-1 and TRBJ1-1, with a weak D call TRBD1 (6 bases). This CDR3 region has 13 residues. Trimming removed 5 bases at V and 1 base at J, with 8 bases between. Germline V gene lookup returns CDR1 SGHAT and CDR2 FQDESV (reference sequence). The CDR3 DNA is TGTGCCAGCAGCGGACAGACGAACACTGAAGCTTTCTTT. The encoded protein is CASSGQTNTEAFF.

The chain carries TRBV6-5 and TRBJ1-1; no reliable D call. Trimming pared 4 bases from V and 4 bases from J, leaving 13 bases between. Germline loops: CDR1 MNHEY, CDR2 SVGAGI. The CDR3 runs to 14 residues. The chain's CDR3 is CASSSAGRGTEAFF. CDR3 nucleotides: TGTGCCAGCAGTTCCGCCGGCCGGGGCACTGAAGCTTTCTTT.

The sample holds a few counts of this clone. The chain joins TRBV10-2 to TRBJ1-2; maybe TRBD1 (5 bases). The ends were cut back, 4 bases at V and 3 bases at J, with 15 bases in the middle. The CDR3 is made up of 15 amino acids. Germline CDR1 WSHSY, CDR2 SAAADI. DNA of the CDR3: TGCGCCAGCAGTGGCCTCAGGGTATTGGACTATGGCTACACCTTC. Its protein is CASSGLRVLDYGYTF.

V usage is TRBV5-6 and J usage is TRBJ1-5, with 8 bases matching TRBD1. V trimming: 5 bases; J trimming: 0 bases; junction bases outside the gene matches: 7. In germline, CDR1 is SGHDT, CDR2 YYEEEE. The CDR3 sequence is 16 residues long. The CDR3, as DNA: TGTGCCAGCAGTTATCAGGGGGCAAATAGCAATCAGCCCCAGCATTTT. Translation gives CASSYQGANSNQPQHF.

This clone has a handful of counts. This chain connects TRBV30 to TRBJ1-2; D possibly corresponds to TRBD1 (5 bases). The CDR3 contains 13 residues. Germline V gene lookup returns CDR1 GTSNPN and CDR2 SVGIG (reference sequence). Trimming cost V 3 bases and J 6 bases, with 14 bases left between them. The CDR3 DNA follows: TGTGCCTGGAGAAATTCGATGACAGATGGCTACACCTTC. This encodes CAWRNSMTDGYTF.

This clone was found once. The chain recombines TRBV7-3 with TRBJ1-5, with D perhaps matching TRBD1 (5 bases). CDR3 length: 13 amino acids. Germline V gene data show CDR1 as SGHTA and CDR2 as FQGTGA. Deletions cut 2 bases from V and 5 bases from J, with 7 bases between. The chain's CDR3 is CASSLARDQPQHF. CDR3 nucleotide sequence: TGTGCCAGCAGCTTAGCCAGGGATCAGCCCCAGCATTTT.

This clone was recorded only once. The CDR3: CASSEAPGRASGNTIYF. CDR3 DNA sequence: TGTGCCAGCAGTGAAGCGCCGGGCAGGGCCTCTGGAAACACCATATATTTT. The chain uses TRBV6-1 and TRBJ1-3; D possibly corresponds to TRBD1 (5 bases). V was cut by 0 bases and J by 0 bases, with 12 bases left in between. Germline V gene data show CDR1 as MNHNS and CDR2 as SASEGT. The CDR3 runs 17 residues.

This sequence joins TRBV4-2 and TRBJ2-7; perhaps TRBD2 as D (5 bases). V gave up 4 bases and J gave up 5 bases, with 18 bases separating them. In germline, CDR1 is LGHNA, CDR2 YNFKEQ. The CDR3 is 15 residues long. The CDR3 DNA is TGTGCCAGCAGCCCAGCGGTAGCCCTCGTCGACGAGCAGTACTTC. This translates into CASSPAVALVDEQYF.

The chain couples TRBV27 to TRBJ2-3, with D possibly TRBD2 on 6 matching bases. The CDR3 is made up of 12 amino acids. Germline loops: CDR1 MNHEY, CDR2 SMNVEV (reference sequence). Deletions cut 2 bases from V and 6 bases from J, with 6 bases between. In nucleotides, the CDR3 is TGTGCCAGCAGTTTAGGGGGGGATACGCAGTATTTT. This encodes CASSLGGDTQYF.

The rearrangement uses TRBV5-1 and TRBJ2-2; no clear D gene. CDR3 length: 15 residues. V shed 1 base and J shed 1 base, with 8 bases lying between them. The germline V gene encodes CDR1 SGHRS and CDR2 YFSETQ. The CDR3 sequence is CASSLKTQNTGELFF. In nucleotides, the CDR3 is TGCGCCAGCAGCTTGAAAACACAGAACACCGGGGAGCTGTTTTTT.

V gene TRBV25-1 combines with J gene TRBJ2-5; D is undetermined. V gave up 4 bases and J gave up 11 bases, with 11 bases separating them. CDR1 MGHDK and CDR2 SYGVNS come from the germline V gene. CDR3 length: 11 amino acids. DNA for the CDR3: TGTGCCAGCAGTGTTTGGCCGGAGCAGTACTTC. Residues: CASSVWPEQYF. Filled out from reference TRBV25-1 and TRBJ2-5, the complete variable domain reads EADIYQTPRYLVIGTGKKITLECSQTMGHDKMYWYQQDPGMELHLIHYSYGVNSTEKGDLSSESTVSRIRTEHFPLTLESARPSHTSQYLCASSVWPEQYFGPGTRLLVL.

The genes are TRBV6-5 and TRBJ2-2, with D maybe TRBD1 (5 bases). CDR1 and CDR2 from the germline V gene are MNHEY and SVGAGI. This CDR3 spans 14 amino acids. Trimming took 6 bases from V and 6 from J, leaving 14 bases between them. The CDR3 loop is CASRPRVVPGELFF. In DNA, the CDR3 is TGTGCCAGCAGGCCCAGGGTGGTCCCCGGGGAGCTGTTTTTT.

J is TRBJ1-4 and V is TRBV5-6, with a possible D match to TRBD1 (5 bases). CDR3 length: 14 residues. V was pared by 4 bases and J by 8 bases, with 15 bases between. Germline loops: CDR1 SGHDT, CDR2 YYEEEE. The DNA for the CDR3 is TGTGCCAGCAGCCTCCGATCGGGGGAAGAAAAACTGTTTTTT. Its translation is CASSLRSGEEKLFF.

The CDR3 reads CASSLTGIDSYEQYF. CDR3 coding DNA: TGCGCCAGCAGTCTCACAGGGATCGACTCCTACGAGCAGTACTTC. V usage is TRBV23-1 and J usage is TRBJ2-7, with D perhaps matching TRBD1 (6 bases). TRBV23-1 is noted as an ORF with a role that remains uncertain. V was shortened by 4 bases and J by 0 bases, with 13 bases between the two germline ends. The CDR3 loop spans 15 amino acids.

The CDR3: CASSQVPRSSYNEQFF. Written as DNA, the CDR3 is TGTGCCAGCAGCCAAGTTCCCCGGAGCTCCTACAATGAGCAGTTCTTC. The chain joins TRBV4-2 to TRBJ2-1; no definite D call. Deletions cut 1 base from V and 0 bases from J, with 10 bases between. This CDR3 contains 16 residues. Germline V gene data show CDR1 as LGHNA and CDR2 as YNFKEQ.

In its sample, this clone was seen a few times. The chain combines TRBV30 with TRBJ1-5; 8 bases align to TRBD1. Trimming removed 6 bases from V and 3 bases from J; junction bases left unmatched: 10. Germline lookup yields CDR1 GTSNPN and CDR2 SVGIG (reference sequence). This CDR3 comprises 15 residues. CDR3 region: CACSTGDGSNQPQHF. The CDR3, as DNA: TGTGCCTGCTCGACAGGGGATGGGTCCAATCAGCCCCAGCATTTT.

V usage is TRBV6-1 and J usage is TRBJ2-7, with 12 bases fitting TRBD2. CDR3 length: 14 residues. The V gene's germline CDR1 is MNHNS and CDR2 SASEGT. V lost 6 bases, J lost 4 bases, and 4 bases stayed unmatched. The CDR3 bases are TGTGCCAGCAGACCGGGACTAGCGGGTTACGAGCAGTACTTC. Protein product: CASRPGLAGYEQYF.

V usage is TRBV28 and J usage is TRBJ2-7; TRBD2 matches at 9 bases. Trimming removed 6 bases from V and 4 bases from J; junction bases left unmatched: 7. Germline-derived CDR1 and CDR2 are MDHEN and SYDVKM. CDR3 size: 14 residues. The CDR3, as DNA: TGTGCCAGCAGGTTAGCGGGAGTAAATTACGAGCAGTACTTC. This codes for CASRLAGVNYEQYF.

The chain employs TRBV30 and TRBJ1-5, with D unclear. V dropped 0 bases and J dropped 6 bases, with 12 bases sitting between them. From germline, CDR1 is GTSNPN and CDR2 SVGIG (reference sequence). The CDR3 loop spans 14 amino acids. The CDR3 sequence: CAWSVLRGSQPQHF. DNA of the CDR3: TGTGCCTGGAGTGTACTTCGGGGAAGTCAGCCCCAGCATTTT.

The rearrangement joins TRBV10-3 to TRBJ2-7, with TRBD2 matching 9 bases. Losses at the gene ends were 0 bases for V and 3 bases for J; bases not matched to a gene: 3. The CDR3 runs to 15 residues. Germline V lookup: CDR1 ENHRY, CDR2 SYGVKD. CDR3 bases: TGTGCCATCAGTGAGTCTACTAGCGGGCTCTACGAGCAGTACTTC. Amino acids: CAISESTSGLYEQYF.

The V gene is TRBV2, the J gene TRBJ1-2; no definite D call. Germline V gene lookup returns CDR1 SNHLY and CDR2 FYNNEI. The ends were cut back, 6 bases at V and 2 bases at J, with 7 bases in the middle. This CDR3 is built from 12 residues. The CDR3 nucleotides are TGTGCCAGCAGCCCCGTCAACTATGGCTACACCTTC. It specifies CASSPVNYGYTF.

The CDR3 is CASNRGLFFNEQFF. CDR3 sequence (DNA): TGTGCCAGTAACCGGGGACTATTTTTTAATGAGCAGTTCTTC. The V call is TRBV19, the J call TRBJ2-1; TRBD2 matches at 7 bases. The CDR3 runs 14 residues. Trimming removed 7 bases from V and 7 bases from J; junction bases left unmatched: 10. Germline-derived CDR1 and CDR2 are LNHDA and SQIVND (reference sequence).

The rearrangement links TRBV5-1 to TRBJ1-4; D perhaps matches TRBD1 (6 bases). The V end lost 1 base, the J end lost 14 bases, and 15 bases lay between the germline ends. The CDR3 covers 13 residues. Germline V gene data show CDR1 as SGHRS and CDR2 as YFSETQ. The chain's CDR3 is CASSLPDSPKLFF. CDR3 bases: TGCGCCAGCAGCTTGCCGGACAGTCCTAAGCTGTTTTTT.

As regards this clone: Different DNA sequences within this sample yield the same CDR3. The chain recombines TRBV7-9 with TRBJ1-5; D is perhaps TRBD1 (5 bases). V dropped 5 bases and J dropped 1 base, with 9 bases sitting between them. The CDR3 consists of 14 residues. Germline V gives CDR1 SEHNR, CDR2 FQNEAQ (reference sequence). CDR3 nucleotide sequence: TGTGCCAGCAGCCCTCGGGGGAGCAATCAGCCCCAGCATTTT. As protein: CASSPRGSNQPQHF.